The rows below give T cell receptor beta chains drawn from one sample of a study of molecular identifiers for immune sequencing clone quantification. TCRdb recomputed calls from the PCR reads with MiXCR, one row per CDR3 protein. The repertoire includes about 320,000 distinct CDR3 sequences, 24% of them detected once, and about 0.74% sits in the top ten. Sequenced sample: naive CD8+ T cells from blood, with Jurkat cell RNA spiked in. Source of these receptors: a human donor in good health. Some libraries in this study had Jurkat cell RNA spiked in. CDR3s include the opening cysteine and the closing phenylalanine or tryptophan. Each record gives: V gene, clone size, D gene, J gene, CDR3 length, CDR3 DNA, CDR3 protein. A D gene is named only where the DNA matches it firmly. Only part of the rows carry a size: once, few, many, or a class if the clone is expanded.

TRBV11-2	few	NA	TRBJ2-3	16	TGTGCCAGCAGCTTAGCCCTAGCAAGGAGCACAGATACGCAGTATTTT	CASSLALARSTDTQYF
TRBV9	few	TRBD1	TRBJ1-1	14	TGTGCCAGCAGTGAAACAGGGGGCCCCACTGAAGCTTTCTTT	CASSETGGPTEAFF
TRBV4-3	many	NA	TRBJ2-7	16	TGCGCCAGCAGCCAAGGGCTGGGCCAGGGACCCTACGAGCAGTACTTC	CASSQGLGQGPYEQYF
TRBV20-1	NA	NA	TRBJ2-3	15	TGCAGTGCTAGAGTCTTTGGAAGTAGCACAGATACGCAGTATTTT	CSARVFGSSTDTQYF
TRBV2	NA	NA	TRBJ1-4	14	TGTGCCAGCAGTGCGGTCACAACTAATGAAAAACTGTTTTTT	CASSAVTTNEKLFF
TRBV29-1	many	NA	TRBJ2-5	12	TGCAGCGTTGAACAGGGACGAGAGACCCAGTACTTC	CSVEQGRETQYF
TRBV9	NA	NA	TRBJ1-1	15	TGTGCCAGCAGCCCCTGGACCCTAGGGGACACTGAAGCTTTCTTT	CASSPWTLGDTEAFF
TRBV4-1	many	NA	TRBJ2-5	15	TGCGCCAGCAGCCAAGAGCCAGGGTTTCTGGGGACCCAGTACTTC	CASSQEPGFLGTQYF
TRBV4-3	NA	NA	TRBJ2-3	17	TGCGCCAGCAGCCAAGAGGGACCGTCACTCGGCACAGATACGCAGTATTTT	CASSQEGPSLGTDTQYF
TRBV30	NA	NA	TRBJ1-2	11	TGTGCCTGGAGTGCAGGGGCTGGCTACACCTTC	CAWSAGAGYTF
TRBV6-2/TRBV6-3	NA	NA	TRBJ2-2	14	TGTGCCAGCACAGACATCACGAACACCGGGGCGCTGTTTTTT	CASTDITNTGALFF
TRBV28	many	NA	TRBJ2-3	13	TGTGCCAGCAGTTTCCGGTACACAGATACGCAGTATTTT	CASSFRYTDTQYF
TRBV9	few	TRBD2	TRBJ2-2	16	TGTGCCAGCAGCCCAACAGCGGGGGCCCCCACCGGGGAGCTGTTTTTT	CASSPTAGAPTGELFF
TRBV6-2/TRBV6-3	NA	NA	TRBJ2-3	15	TGTGCCAGCAGTTACGGCAGGGGCCCATTGGATACGCACTATTTT	CASSYGRGPLDTHYF
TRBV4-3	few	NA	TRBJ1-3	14	TGCGCCAGCAGAAGCTCGGTTTCGGGAAACACCATATATTTT	CASRSSVSGNTIYF
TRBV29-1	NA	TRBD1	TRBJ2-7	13	TGCAGCGTGTGGACAGGGCCCCAACACGAGCAGTACTTC	CSVWTGPQHEQYF
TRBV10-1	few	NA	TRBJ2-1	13	TGCGCCAGCAGTGAACGCGCCTACAATGAGCAGTTCTTC	CASSERAYNEQFF
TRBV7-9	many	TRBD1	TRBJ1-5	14	TGTGCCAGCAGCTACACAGGGGGCAATCAGCCCCAGCATTTT	CASSYTGGNQPQHF
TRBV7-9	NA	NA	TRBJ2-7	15	TGTGCCAGCAGCTTAGACGGGACATCTTCCTACGAGCAGTACTTC	CASSLDGTSSYEQYF
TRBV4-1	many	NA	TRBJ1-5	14	TGCGCCAGCAGCCAACAGGGAGGTAATCAGCCCCAGCATTTT	CASSQQGGNQPQHF
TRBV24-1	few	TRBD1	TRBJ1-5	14	TGTGCCACCAGTGACGGGACAGAGAATCAGCCCCAGCATTTT	CATSDGTENQPQHF
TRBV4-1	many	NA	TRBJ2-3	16	TGCGCCAGCAGCCAGGCTCAGACAGGATGGGCAGATACGCAGTATTTT	CASSQAQTGWADTQYF
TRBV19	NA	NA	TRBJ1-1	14	TGTGCCAGTAGTAGGTGGACAGATAACACTGAAGCTTTCTTT	CASSRWTDNTEAFF
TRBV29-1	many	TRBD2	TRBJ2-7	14	TGCAGCGTTCCCGCTAGCGGGAGTGCGTACGAGCAGTACTTC	CSVPASGSAYEQYF
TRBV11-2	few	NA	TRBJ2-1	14	TGTGCCAGCAGCTTAGCGGACAGTTACAATGAGCAGTTCTTC	CASSLADSYNEQFF
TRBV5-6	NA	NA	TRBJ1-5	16	TGTGCCAGCAGCTCAGGGGCCAGGGGATTCGGTCAGCCCCAGCATTTT	CASSSGARGFGQPQHF
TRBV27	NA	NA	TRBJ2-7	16	TGTGCCAGCAGTTTAATAGGGCCCAGTTCTTCCTACGAGCAGTACTTC	CASSLIGPSSSYEQYF
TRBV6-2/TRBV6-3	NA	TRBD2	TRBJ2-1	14	TGTGCCAGCAGGTCCTTACTAGCGGCCAATGAGCAGTTCTTC	CASRSLLAANEQFF
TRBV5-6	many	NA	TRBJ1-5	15	TGTGCCAGCAGCTGGGGGCCATGGGGCAATCAGCCCCAGCATTTT	CASSWGPWGNQPQHF
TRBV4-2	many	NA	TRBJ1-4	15	TGTGCCAGCAGCCAAGATAGAACAGTATGGGAAAAACTGTTTTTT	CASSQDRTVWEKLFF
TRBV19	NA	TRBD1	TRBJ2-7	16	TGTGCCAGTAGTATTGCTCCGACAGGGGGAAACTACGAGCAGTACTTC	CASSIAPTGGNYEQYF
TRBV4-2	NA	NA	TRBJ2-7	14	TGTGCCGGCAGCCAACGGTGGGCCTCCTACGAGCAGTACTTC	CAGSQRWASYEQYF
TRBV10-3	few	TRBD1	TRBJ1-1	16	TGTGCCATCAGTGATGGGACAGGGCCCATGAACACTGAAGCTTTCTTT	CAISDGTGPMNTEAFF
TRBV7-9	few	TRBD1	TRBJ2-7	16	TGTGCCAGCAGCTCGAGCCCGGGACAGGGGGGGTACGAGCAGTACTTC	CASSSSPGQGGYEQYF
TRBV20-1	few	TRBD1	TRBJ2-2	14	TGCAGTGCCCCCGACAGGGGAGGCACCGGGGAGCTGTTTTTT	CSAPDRGGTGELFF
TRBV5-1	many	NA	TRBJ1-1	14	TGCGCCAGCAGCCGGCCGGGAGAAAACACTGAAGCTTTCTTT	CASSRPGENTEAFF
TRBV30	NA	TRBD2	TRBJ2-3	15	TGTGCCTGGAGTGCACTAGCGGGAGCGGGGGATACGCAGTATTTT	CAWSALAGAGDTQYF
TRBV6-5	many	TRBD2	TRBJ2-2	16	TGTGCCAGCAATGACTGGGCGGGGGATAACACCGGGGAGCTGTTTTTT	CASNDWAGDNTGELFF
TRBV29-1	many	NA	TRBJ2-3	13	TGCAGCGTTCGGACAGAAATCACAGATACGCAGTATTTT	CSVRTEITDTQYF
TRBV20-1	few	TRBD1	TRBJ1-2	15	TGCAGTGCCCGGTCGACAACAGGGGAGAACTATGGCTACACCTTC	CSARSTTGENYGYTF
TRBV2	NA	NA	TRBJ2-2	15	TGTGCCAGCAGTGAAGACCCGGCGAACACCGGGGAGCTGTTTTTT	CASSEDPANTGELFF
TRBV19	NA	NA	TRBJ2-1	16	TGTGCCAGTAGTATGTCGGCGGGACAAGCCTACAATGAGCAGTTCTTC	CASSMSAGQAYNEQFF
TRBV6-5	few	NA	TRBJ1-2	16	TGTGCCAGCAGTTACTCGGATAACAGGGAGCTAGGGGGCTACACCTTC	CASSYSDNRELGGYTF
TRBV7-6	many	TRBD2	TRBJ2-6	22	TGTGCCAGCAGCCCACTTCGGACTAGCGGGAGTAAGGGGTGGTCTGGGGCCAACGTCCTGACTTTC	CASSPLRTSGSKGWSGANVLTF
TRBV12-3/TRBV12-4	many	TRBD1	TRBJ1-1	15	TGTGCCAGCAGTACCTGGGACAGGAGGAACACTGAAGCTTTCTTT	CASSTWDRRNTEAFF
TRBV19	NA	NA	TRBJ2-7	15	TGTGCCAGTAGTCCATCCGGAGGAAGAGACGGAGAGCAGTACTTC	CASSPSGGRDGEQYF
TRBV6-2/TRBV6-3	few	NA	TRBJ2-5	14	TGTGCCAGCAGCACGCCGGGACTCCAAGAGACCCAGTACTTC	CASSTPGLQETQYF
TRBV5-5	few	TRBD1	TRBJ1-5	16	TGTGCCAGCAGCTCCTCAGGGGGATATAGCAATCAGCCCCAGCATTTT	CASSSSGGYSNQPQHF
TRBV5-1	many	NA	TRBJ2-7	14	TGCGCCAGCAGCAAGGACCTAAGTGGCTACGAGCAGTACTTC	CASSKDLSGYEQYF
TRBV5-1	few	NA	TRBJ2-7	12	TGCGCCAGCAGCCACGACGGACCCGAGCAGTACTTC	CASSHDGPEQYF
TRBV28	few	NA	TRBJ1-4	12	TGTGCCAGCAGTCCACAGGGACGGAAACTGTTTTTT	CASSPQGRKLFF
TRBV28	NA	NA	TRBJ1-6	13	TGTGCCAGCAGTTTCACATATAATTCACCCCTCCACTTT	CASSFTYNSPLHF
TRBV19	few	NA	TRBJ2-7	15	TGTGCCAGTAGTATGCGTGGCAGGGGCGATTCCGAGCAGTACTTC	CASSMRGRGDSEQYF
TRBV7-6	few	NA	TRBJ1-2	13	TGTGCCAGCAGCCCAGTGGGCATCGGGTACTACACCTTC	CASSPVGIGYYTF
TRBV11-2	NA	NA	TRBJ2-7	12	TGTGCCAGCAGCTTACTGGCCCACGCGCCGTACTTC	CASSLLAHAPYF
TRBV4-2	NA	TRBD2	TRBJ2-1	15	TGTGCCAGCAGCCAATCCCTAGCGGGGCTAAGAGAGAGGTTCTTC	CASSQSLAGLRERFF
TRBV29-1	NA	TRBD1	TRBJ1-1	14	TGCGGCGTTGAGCCGACAGGGTTGGACACTGAAGCTTTCTTT	CGVEPTGLDTEAFF
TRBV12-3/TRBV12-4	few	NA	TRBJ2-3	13	TGTGCCAGCAGTCTCAGACTAGCAGATACGCAGTATTTT	CASSLRLADTQYF
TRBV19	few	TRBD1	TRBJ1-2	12	TGTGCCACCCGGACAGGGGGTCTTGGCTACACCTTC	CATRTGGLGYTF
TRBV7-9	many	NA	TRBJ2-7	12	TGTGCCAGCAGCACCGACACCTACGAGCAGTACTTC	CASSTDTYEQYF